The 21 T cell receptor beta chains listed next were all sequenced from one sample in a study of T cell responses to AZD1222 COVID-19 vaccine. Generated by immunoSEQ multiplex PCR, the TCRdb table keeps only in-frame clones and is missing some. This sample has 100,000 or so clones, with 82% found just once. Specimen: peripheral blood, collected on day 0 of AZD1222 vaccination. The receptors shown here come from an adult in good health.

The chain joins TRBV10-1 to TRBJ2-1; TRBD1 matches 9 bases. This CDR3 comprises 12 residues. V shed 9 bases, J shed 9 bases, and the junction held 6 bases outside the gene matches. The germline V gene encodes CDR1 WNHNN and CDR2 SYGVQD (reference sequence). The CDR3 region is CASWDREGEQFF. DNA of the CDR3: TGCGCCAGTTGGGACAGGGAAGGTGAGCAGTTCTTC.

The CDR3 bases are TGTGCCAGCAGTTGGGGGGGATCCCTCCACTTT. Translating gives CASSWGGSLHF. The V call is TRBV6-1, the J call TRBJ1-6, with D perhaps matching TRBD1 (5 bases). CDR1 MNHNS and CDR2 SASEGT come from the germline V gene. V lost 5 bases and J lost 14, with 10 bases in between. The CDR3 sequence is 11 residues long.

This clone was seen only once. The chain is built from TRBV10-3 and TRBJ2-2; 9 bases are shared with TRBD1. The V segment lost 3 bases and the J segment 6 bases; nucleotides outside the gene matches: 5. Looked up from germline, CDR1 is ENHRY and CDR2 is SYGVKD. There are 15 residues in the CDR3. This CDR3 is CAISDGTGNPGELFF. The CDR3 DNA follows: TGTGCCATCAGTGACGGGACAGGGAATCCCGGGGAGCTGTTTTTT.

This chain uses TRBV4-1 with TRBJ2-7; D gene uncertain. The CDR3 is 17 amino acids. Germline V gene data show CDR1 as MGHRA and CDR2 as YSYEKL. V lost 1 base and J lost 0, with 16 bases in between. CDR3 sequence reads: CASSQVVQVRSSYEQYF. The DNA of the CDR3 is TGCGCCAGCAGCCAAGTGGTGCAGGTTAGGAGCTCCTACGAGCAGTACTTC.

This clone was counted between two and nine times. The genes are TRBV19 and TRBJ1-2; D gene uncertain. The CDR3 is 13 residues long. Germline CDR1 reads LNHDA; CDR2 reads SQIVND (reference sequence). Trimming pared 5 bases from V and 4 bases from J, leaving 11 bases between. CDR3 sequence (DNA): TGTGCCAGTAGTGAGGGAGGCTTCTATGGCTACACCTTC. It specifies CASSEGGFYGYTF.

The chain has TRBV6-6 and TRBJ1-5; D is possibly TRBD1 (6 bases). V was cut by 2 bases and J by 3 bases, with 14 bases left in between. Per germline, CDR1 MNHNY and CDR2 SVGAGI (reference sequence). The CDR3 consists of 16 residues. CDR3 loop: CASSYDRGQNNQPQHF. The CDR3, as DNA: TGTGCCAGCAGTTACGACCGGGGGCAAAACAATCAGCCCCAGCATTTT.

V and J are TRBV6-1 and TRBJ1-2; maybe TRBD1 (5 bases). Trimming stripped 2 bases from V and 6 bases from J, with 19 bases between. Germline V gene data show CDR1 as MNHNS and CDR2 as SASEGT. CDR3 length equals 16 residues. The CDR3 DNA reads TGTGCCAGCAGTGAAATCAGTGGGGGACGCCGGAATGGCTACACCTTC. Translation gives CASSEISGGRRNGYTF.

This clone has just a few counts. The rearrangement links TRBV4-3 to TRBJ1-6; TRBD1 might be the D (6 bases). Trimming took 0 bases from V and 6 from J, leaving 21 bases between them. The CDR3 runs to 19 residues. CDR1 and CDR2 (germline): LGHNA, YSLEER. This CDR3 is CASSQDGRAPQGSNSPLHF. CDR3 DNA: TGCGCCAGCAGCCAAGATGGGAGGGCTCCCCAGGGGTCTAATTCACCCCTCCACTTT.

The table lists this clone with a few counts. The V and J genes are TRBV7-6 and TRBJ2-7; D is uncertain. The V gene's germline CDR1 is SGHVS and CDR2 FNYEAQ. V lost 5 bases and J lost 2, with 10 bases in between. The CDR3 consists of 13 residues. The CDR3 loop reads CASSAAEPYEQYF. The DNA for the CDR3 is TGTGCCAGCAGCGCCGCCGAACCCTACGAGCAGTACTTC.

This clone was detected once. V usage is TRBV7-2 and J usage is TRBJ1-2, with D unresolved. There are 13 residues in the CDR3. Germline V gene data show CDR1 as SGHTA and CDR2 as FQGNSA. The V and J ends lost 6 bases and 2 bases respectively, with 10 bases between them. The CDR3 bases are TGTGCCAGCAGAAAAAGCGGCAACTATGGCTACACCTTC. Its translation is CASRKSGNYGYTF.

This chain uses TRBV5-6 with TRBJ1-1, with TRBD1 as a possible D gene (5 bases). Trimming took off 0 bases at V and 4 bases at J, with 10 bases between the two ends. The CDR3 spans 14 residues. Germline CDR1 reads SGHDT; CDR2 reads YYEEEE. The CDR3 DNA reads TGTGCCAGCAGCTTGGAGACAGAAGGCACTGAAGCTTTCTTT. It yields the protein CASSLETEGTEAFF. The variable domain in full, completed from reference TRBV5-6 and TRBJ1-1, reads DAGVTQSPTHLIKTRGQQVTLRCSPKSGHDTVSWYQQALGQGPQFIFQYYEEEERQRGNFPDRFSGHQFPNYSSELNVNALLLGDSALYLCASSLETEGTEAFFGQGTRLTVV.

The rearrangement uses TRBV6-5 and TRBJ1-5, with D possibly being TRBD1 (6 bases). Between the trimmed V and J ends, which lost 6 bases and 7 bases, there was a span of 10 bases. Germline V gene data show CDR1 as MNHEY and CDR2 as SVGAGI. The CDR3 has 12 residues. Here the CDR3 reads CASRNGGQPQHF. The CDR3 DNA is TGTGCCAGCAGGAATGGGGGCCAGCCCCAGCATTTT.

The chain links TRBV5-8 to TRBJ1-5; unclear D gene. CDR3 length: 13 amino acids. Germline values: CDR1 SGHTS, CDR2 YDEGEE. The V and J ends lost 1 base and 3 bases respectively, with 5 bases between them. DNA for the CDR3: TGTGCCAGCAGCTTGACCCCCAATCAGCCCCAGCATTTT. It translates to CASSLTPNQPQHF. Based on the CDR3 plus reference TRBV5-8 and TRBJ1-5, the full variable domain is EAGVTQSPTHLIKTRGQQATLRCSPISGHTSVYWYQQALGLGLQFLLWYDEGEERNRGNFPPRFSGRQFPNYSSELNVNALELEDSALYLCASSLTPNQPQHFGDGTRLSIL.

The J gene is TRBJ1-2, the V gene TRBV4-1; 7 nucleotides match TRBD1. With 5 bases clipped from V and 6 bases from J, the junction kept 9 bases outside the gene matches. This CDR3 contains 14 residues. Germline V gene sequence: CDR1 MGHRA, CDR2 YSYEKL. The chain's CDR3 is CASSALQGGDGYTF. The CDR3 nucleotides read TGCGCCAGCAGCGCCCTCCAGGGGGGTGATGGCTACACCTTC.

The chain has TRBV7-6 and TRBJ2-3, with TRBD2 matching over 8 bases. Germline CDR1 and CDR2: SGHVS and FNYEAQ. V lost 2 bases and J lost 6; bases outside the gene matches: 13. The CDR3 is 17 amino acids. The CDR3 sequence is CASSLRPVLAARDTQYF. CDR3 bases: TGTGCCAGCAGCTTAAGACCGGTACTAGCGGCGAGGGATACGCAGTATTTT.

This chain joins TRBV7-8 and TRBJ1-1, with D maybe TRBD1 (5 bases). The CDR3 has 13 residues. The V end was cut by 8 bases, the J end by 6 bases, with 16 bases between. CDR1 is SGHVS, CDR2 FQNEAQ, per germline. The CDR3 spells CASGGELGAEAFF. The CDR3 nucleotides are TGTGCCAGCGGGGGAGAGCTAGGGGCTGAAGCTTTCTTT.

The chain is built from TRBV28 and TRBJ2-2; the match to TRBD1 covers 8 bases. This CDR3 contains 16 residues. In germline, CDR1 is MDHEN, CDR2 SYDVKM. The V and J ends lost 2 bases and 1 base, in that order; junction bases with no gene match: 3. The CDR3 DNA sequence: TGTGCCAGCAGTTTAGGGGGGACAGGGAACACCGGGGAGCTGTTTTTT. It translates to CASSLGGTGNTGELFF.

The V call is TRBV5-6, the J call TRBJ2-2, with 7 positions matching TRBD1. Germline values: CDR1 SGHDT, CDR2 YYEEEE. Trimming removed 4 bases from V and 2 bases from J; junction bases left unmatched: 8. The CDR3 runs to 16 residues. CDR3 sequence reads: CASSLTGTANTGELFF. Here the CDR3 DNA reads TGTGCCAGCAGCCTTACGGGGACAGCTAACACCGGGGAGCTGTTTTTT. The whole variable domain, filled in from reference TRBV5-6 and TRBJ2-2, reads DAGVTQSPTHLIKTRGQQVTLRCSPKSGHDTVSWYQQALGQGPQFIFQYYEEEERQRGNFPDRFSGHQFPNYSSELNVNALLLGDSALYLCASSLTGTANTGELFFGEGSRLTVL.

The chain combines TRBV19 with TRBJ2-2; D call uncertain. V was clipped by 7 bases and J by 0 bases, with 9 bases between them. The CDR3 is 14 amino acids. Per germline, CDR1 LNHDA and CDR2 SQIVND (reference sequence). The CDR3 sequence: CASKKPTNTGELFF. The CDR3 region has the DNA TGTGCCAGTAAAAAACCCACGAACACCGGGGAGCTGTTTTTT.

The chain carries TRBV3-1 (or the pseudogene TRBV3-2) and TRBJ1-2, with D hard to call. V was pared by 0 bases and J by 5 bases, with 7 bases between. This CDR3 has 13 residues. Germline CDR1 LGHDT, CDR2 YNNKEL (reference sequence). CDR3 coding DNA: TGTGCCAGCAGCCAAGATGATAGATATGGCTACACCTTC. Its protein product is CASSQDDRYGYTF.

The CDR3 region is CASSYRRTGRTEAFF. Here the CDR3 DNA reads TGTGCCAGCAGCTACCGAAGAACAGGGCGGACTGAAGCTTTCTTT. This chain joins TRBV11-1 and TRBJ1-1, with D possibly matching TRBD1 (6 bases). The V end lost 4 bases, the J end lost 5 bases, and 17 bases lay between the germline ends. The CDR3 sequence is 15 residues long. Germline CDR1 and CDR2: SGHAT and FQDESV (reference sequence).